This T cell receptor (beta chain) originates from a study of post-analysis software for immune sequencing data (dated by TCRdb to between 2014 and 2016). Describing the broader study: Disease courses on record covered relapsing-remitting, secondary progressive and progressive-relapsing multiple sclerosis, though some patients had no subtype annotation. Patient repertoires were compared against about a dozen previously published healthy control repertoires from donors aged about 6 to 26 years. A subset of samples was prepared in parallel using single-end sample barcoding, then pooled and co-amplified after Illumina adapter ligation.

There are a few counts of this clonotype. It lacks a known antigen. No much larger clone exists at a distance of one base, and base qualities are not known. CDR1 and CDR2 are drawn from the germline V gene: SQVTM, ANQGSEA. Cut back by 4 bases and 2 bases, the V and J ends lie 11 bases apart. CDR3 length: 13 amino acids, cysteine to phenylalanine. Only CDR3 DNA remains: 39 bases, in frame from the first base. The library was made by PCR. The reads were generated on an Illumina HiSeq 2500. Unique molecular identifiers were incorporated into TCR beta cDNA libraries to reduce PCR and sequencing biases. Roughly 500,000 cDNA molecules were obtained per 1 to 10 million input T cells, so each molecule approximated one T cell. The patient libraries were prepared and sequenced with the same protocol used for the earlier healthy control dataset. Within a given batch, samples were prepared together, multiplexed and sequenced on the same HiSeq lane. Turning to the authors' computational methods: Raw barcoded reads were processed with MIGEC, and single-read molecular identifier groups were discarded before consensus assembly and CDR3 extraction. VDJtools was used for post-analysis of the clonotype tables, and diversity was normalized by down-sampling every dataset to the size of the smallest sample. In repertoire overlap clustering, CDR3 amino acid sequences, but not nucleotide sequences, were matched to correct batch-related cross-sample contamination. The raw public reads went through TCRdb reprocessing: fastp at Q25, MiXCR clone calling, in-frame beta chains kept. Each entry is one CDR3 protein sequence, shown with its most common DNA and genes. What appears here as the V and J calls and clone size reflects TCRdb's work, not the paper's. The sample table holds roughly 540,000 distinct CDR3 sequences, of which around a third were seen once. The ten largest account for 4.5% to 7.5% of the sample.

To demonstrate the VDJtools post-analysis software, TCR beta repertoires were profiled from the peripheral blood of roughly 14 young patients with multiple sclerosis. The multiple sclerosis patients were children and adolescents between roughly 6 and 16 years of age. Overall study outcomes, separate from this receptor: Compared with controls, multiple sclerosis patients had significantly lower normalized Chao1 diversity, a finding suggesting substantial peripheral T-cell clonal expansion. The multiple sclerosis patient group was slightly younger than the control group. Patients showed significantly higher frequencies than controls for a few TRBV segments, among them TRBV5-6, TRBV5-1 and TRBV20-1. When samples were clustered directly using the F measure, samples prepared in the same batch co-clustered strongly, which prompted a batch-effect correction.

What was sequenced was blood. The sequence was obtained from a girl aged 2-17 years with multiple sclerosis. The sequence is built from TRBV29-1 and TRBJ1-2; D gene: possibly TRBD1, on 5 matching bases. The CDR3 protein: CSVADSLNYGYTF. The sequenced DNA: TGCAGCGTTGCCGACAGCCTGAACTATGGCTACACCTTC.